This entry describes one T cell receptor (beta chain). At least ten counts were recorded for this clonotype. Its antigen remains unidentified. Base qualities are not at hand, and no much larger clone is one base apart. A library made for alpha chains picked up this beta chain off target, so its size means little. Per the publication, the time point label means: sample taken at primary tumor resection. Samples were obtained from 70 to 85 patients with early-stage, untreated non-small cell lung cancer from the lung TRACERx cohort. Whole RNA extracted from tumor and nontumor lung tissue, or from cryopreserved PBMC samples, was used for TCR sequencing without cell sorting. Patients were selected for TCR sequencing only if sufficient RNA was available from at least two tumor regions. Before selection, tumor and adjacent nontumor lung specimens were reviewed by a lung pathologist. Library prep was done by 5' RACE. Sequencing instrument: NextSeq 500. The TCR library protocol attached a unique molecular identifier to each TCR cDNA molecule to allow correction of PCR and sequencing errors. The paper's processing steps were these. Decombinator tools were used for TCR identification, UMI-based error correction and CDR3 extraction. Expanded TCRs were defined as those above a frequency of 2 per 1,000, corresponding to the top 1% of the tumor frequency distribution. Expanded tumor TCRs statistically deemed absent (corrected P<0.05) from at least one tumor region were classed as regional, and all other expanded tumor TCRs were classed as ubiquitous. Renyi diversity was calculated using the R vegan package after each repertoire was subsampled 100 times to 5,000 TCRs. CDR3 similarity networks were built from amino acid triplet string-kernel similarity, connecting CDR3s with pairwise similarity above 0.82. Using fastp at Q25 and MiXCR, TCRdb reprocessed the public reads and kept productive beta chains. When rows share a CDR3 protein, they turn into one entry using the most common DNA and genes. TCRdb, not the authors, supplied the V and J calls. Across this sample there are 5,700 or so distinct CDR3 sequences, with around 8% seen only once. The top ten clones comprise under 30% of the sample.

The sample is drawn from a study of spatial heterogeneity in lung cancer (dated by TCRdb to between 2018 and 2020). Some background on the complete study: More beta-chain than alpha-chain transcripts were consistently detected, likely reflecting higher beta-chain transcript abundance. In tumor regions, TCR transcript counts showed a strong correlation with a T cell transcriptional module score derived from matched bulk RNA-seq. In the raw uncorrected reads, each unique combination of TCR and UMI appeared more than ten times on average. In non-small cell lung cancer, the study made a quantitative comparison of TCR alpha and beta repertoires among multiple tumor regions, matched nontumor lung and blood. Nonsynonymous mutation counts, determined by whole-exome sequencing of tumor tissue, were related to features of the TCR repertoire. Both alpha and beta chains were TCR-sequenced in fewer than 250 tumor regions, about 69 matched nontumor lung samples and around 54 PBMC samples obtained at surgery.

Study-wide findings and limitations: TCR-seq was estimated to cover only approximately 6.3% of tumor T cells for alpha chains and about 13% for beta chains. The number of expanded intratumoral alpha and beta TCRs correlated with the tumor nonsynonymous mutation count. Counts of ubiquitous and regional expanded TCRs correlated with counts of ubiquitous and regional nonsynonymous mutations, respectively. Confirming at a functional level the hypothesis that regional TCRs recognize regional mutations was considered to require additional single-cell paired TCR alpha and beta sequencing.

The sequencing used lung tumor tissue, collected at surgery. The sequence was collected from a female donor with early-stage non-small cell lung cancer.

The base sequence is TGTGCCAGCAGACAGGGTAGCTCCTATAATTCACCCCTCCACTTT. This sequence encodes CASRQGSSYNSPLHF. The chain joins TRBV7-2 to TRBJ1-6; the D region possibly corresponds to TRBD1 (6 bases align). Between the V and J ends, shortened by 6 bases and 0 bases respectively, the junction contains 9 bases. According to the germline V gene, CDR1 reads SGHTA and CDR2 reads FQGNSA. The CDR3 sequence holds 15 residues, the cysteine and phenylalanine included. The retained sequence is limited to the CDR3, 45 bases, with the frame set at the first base.